Listed below are T cell receptor beta chains from one sample, sequenced in a study of T-cell memory formation after mild COVID-19. TCRdb fed the 5' RACE reads into MiXCR, producing one record per CDR3 protein. The data show about 360,000 distinct CDR3 sequences, with 10% to 15% seen just once and 20% to 25% held by the top ten. The material sequenced was PBMCs or a T cell subset sorted from them (not recorded which). The source of these receptors is a young man who had mild COVID-19 (a few samples of this study predate the infection). Cell type and time point are not known. CDR3s include the opening cysteine and the closing phenylalanine or tryptophan. D genes are given only for firm matches. Clone size is given for some rows only: seen once, a few or many times, or a class if the clone is expanded.

clone size,J gene,V gene,D gene,CDR3 DNA,CDR3 protein
.,TRBJ2-2,TRBV20-1,.,TGCAGTGCTAGGACAGCCGCGAACACCGGGGAGCTGTTTTTT,CSARTAANTGELFF
few,TRBJ2-5,TRBV10-3,TRBD1,TGTGCCATCAGTGAGTTCACGGACAGGCTCCAAGAGACCCAGTACTTC,CAISEFTDRLQETQYF
.,TRBJ2-3,TRBV7-3,TRBD2,TGTGCCAGCAGCAAGTACAGCGGGGGTTACACAGATACGCAGTATTTT,CASSKYSGGYTDTQYF
few,TRBJ2-3,TRBV7-9,.,TGTGCCAGCAGCACTCGCGGGGCGGATACGCAGTATTTT,CASSTRGADTQYF
once,TRBJ1-4,TRBV15,.,TGTGCCACCAGCACCGGAACAGGGCTTAATGAAAAACTGTTTTTT,CATSTGTGLNEKLFF
.,TRBJ2-1,TRBV25-1,TRBD1,TGTGCCAGCAGTGAACATTACGGGACAGGGGACAATGAGCAGTTCTTC,CASSEHYGTGDNEQFF
few,TRBJ1-3,TRBV7-9,TRBD1,TGTGCCAGCACCACTTTGGGACAGGCCTCTGGAAACACCATATATTTT,CASTTLGQASGNTIYF
few,TRBJ2-3,TRBV2,.,TGTGCCAGCCACCGCACAGATACGCAGTATTTT,CASHRTDTQYF
.,TRBJ1-2,TRBV4-1,.,TGCGCCAGCAGCCATCCGGGTACCTATGGCTACACCTTC,CASSHPGTYGYTF
few,TRBJ1-2,TRBV5-1,.,TGCGCCAGCAGCTTGCGGGACACCGGTCACTATGGCTACACCTTC,CASSLRDTGHYGYTF
.,TRBJ2-3,TRBV5-1,TRBD1,TGCGCCAGCAGCCTTGACAGGGGGCAGGGAGATACGCAGTATTTT,CASSLDRGQGDTQYF
few,TRBJ2-1,TRBV5-1,.,TGCGCCAGCAGCCCCGGGGGCGGAATCGATGAGCAGTTCTTC,CASSPGGGIDEQFF
.,TRBJ2-6,TRBV6-2/TRBV6-3,.,TGTGCCAGCAGTACTAGGGTGTCTGGGGCCAACGTCCTGACTTTC,CASSTRVSGANVLTF
few,TRBJ2-5,TRBV7-2,.,TGTGCCAGCAGTCACCCCCCCGCGACCGGAGAGACCCAGTACTTC,CASSHPPATGETQYF
few,TRBJ1-2,TRBV28,.,TGTGCCAGCGCCGGGCCTAACACTAACTATGGCTACACCTTC,CASAGPNTNYGYTF
.,TRBJ1-1,TRBV20-1,TRBD1,TGCAGTGCTAAACGAGACAGGGCGACCACTGAAGCTTTCTTT,CSAKRDRATTEAFF
.,TRBJ2-7,TRBV11-2,TRBD1,TGTGCCAGCAGCTTAGAAGGACAGGTCTACGAGCAGTACTTC,CASSLEGQVYEQYF
many,TRBJ2-1,TRBV14,.,TGTGCCAGCAGCCCCACTGGGACTTCCCACAATGAGCAGTTCTTC,CASSPTGTSHNEQFF
.,TRBJ1-2,TRBV6-5,.,TGTGCCAGCAGTTACGAGGGTCGAAGAGGCTACACCTTC,CASSYEGRRGYTF
.,TRBJ2-5,TRBV10-3,.,TGTGCCATCAGCGCTACCGGGGGAGAGACCCAGTACTTC,CAISATGGETQYF
few,TRBJ2-5,TRBV7-6,.,TGTGCCAGCAGCTTATTCTCTTCTAGGGAGACCCAGTACTTC,CASSLFSSRETQYF
.,TRBJ2-1,TRBV5-5,TRBD1,TGTGCCAGCAGCTCCGGACAGGGGGCCGGTGAGCAGTTCTTC,CASSSGQGAGEQFF
.,TRBJ2-1,TRBV6-2/TRBV6-3,TRBD1,TGTGCCAGTGTGACAGGGGGCCCCTTAAATGAGCAGTTCTTC,CASVTGGPLNEQFF
many,TRBJ1-1,TRBV2,TRBD1,TGTGCCAGCAGTGGACAGGGAGGAACTGAAGCTTTCTTT,CASSGQGGTEAFF
.,TRBJ1-2,TRBV18,.,TGTGCCAGCTCGCCCAGGGAGAGGGACTATGGCTACACCTTC,CASSPRERDYGYTF
once,TRBJ1-2,TRBV12-3/TRBV12-4,TRBD1,TGTGCCAGCGGGATTACAGGGGACGGCTACACCTTC,CASGITGDGYTF
.,TRBJ2-5,TRBV4-2,.,TGTGCCAGCAGCCAAGAGAGTAACGGTGAGACCCAGTACTTC,CASSQESNGETQYF
few,TRBJ1-3,TRBV5-1,.,TGCGCCAGCAGCTTGGAATCGTCAGTACCAAACACCATATATTTT,CASSLESSVPNTIYF
.,TRBJ2-7,TRBV9,.,TGTGCCAGCAGCGTAGGTTGGCTGACATCCTACGAGCAGTACTTC,CASSVGWLTSYEQYF
few,TRBJ1-2,TRBV30,.,TGTGCCTCCTGGGGGACCTCCTATGGCTACACCTTC,CASWGTSYGYTF
.,TRBJ2-7,TRBV7-2,.,TGTGCCAGAAGCTTATCGACGGGATCCTACGAGCAGTACTTC,CARSLSTGSYEQYF
.,TRBJ2-1,TRBV11-2,TRBD1,TGTGCCAGCAACGAGGGACAGTCCTTCTACAATGAGCAGTTCTTC,CASNEGQSFYNEQFF
few,TRBJ2-1,TRBV7-2,.,TGTGCCAGCAGCTTGCTGTCTACAGCCTACAATGAGCAGTTCTTC,CASSLLSTAYNEQFF
.,TRBJ2-5,TRBV7-2,.,TGTGCCAGCAGCTTAGGTGTTTCGGTCGAGACCCAGTACTTC,CASSLGVSVETQYF
.,TRBJ2-7,TRBV7-9,.,TGTGCCAGCAGCTTAGAATTCAGGGGGGACTACGAGCAGTACTTC,CASSLEFRGDYEQYF
.,TRBJ2-3,TRBV6-5,.,TGTGCCAGCAGGGTACAGGGTTTTAGCACAGATACGCAGTATTTT,CASRVQGFSTDTQYF
.,TRBJ1-3,TRBV30,.,TGTGCTTCCCCCAGGGGCTCTGGAAACACCATATATTTT,CASPRGSGNTIYF
.,TRBJ2-2,TRBV4-1,.,TGCGCCAGCAGCCAACGGACCGGACCTAACACCGGGGAGCTGTTTTTT,CASSQRTGPNTGELFF
many,TRBJ2-1,TRBV7-2,.,TGTGCCAGCAGCTTACACAATGAGCAGTTCTTC,CASSLHNEQFF
many,TRBJ1-4,TRBV7-2,.,TGTGCCAGCAGCTTATCTGGGAGTCCTAATGAAAAACTGTTTTTT,CASSLSGSPNEKLFF